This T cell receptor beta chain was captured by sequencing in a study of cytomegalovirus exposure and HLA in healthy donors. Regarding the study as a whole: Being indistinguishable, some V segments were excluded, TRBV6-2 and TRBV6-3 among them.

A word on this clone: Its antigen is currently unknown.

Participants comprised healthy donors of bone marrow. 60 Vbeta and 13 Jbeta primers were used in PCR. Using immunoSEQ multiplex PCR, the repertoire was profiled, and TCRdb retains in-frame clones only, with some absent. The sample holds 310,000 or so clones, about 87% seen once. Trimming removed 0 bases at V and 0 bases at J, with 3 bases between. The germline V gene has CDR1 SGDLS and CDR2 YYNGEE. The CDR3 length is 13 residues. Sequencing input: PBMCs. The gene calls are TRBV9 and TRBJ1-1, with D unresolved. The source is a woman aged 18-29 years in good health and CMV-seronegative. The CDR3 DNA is TGTGCCAGCAGCGTAGCCGTGAACACTGAAGCTTTCTTT. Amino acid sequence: CASSVAVNTEAFF.